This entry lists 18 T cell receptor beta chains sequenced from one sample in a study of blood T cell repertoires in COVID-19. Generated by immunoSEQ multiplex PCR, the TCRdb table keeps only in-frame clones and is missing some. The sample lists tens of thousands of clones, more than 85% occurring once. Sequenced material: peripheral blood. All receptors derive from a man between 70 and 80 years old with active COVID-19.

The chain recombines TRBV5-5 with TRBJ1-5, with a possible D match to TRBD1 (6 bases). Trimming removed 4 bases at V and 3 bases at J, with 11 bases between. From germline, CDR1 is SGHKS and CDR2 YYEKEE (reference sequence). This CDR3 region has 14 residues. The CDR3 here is CASSPGQPNQPQHF. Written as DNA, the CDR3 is TGTGCCAGCAGCCCGGGACAACCCAATCAGCCCCAGCATTTT.

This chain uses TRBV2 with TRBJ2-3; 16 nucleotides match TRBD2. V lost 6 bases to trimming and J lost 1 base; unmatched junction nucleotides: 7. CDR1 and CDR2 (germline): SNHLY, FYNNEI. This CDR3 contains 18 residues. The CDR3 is CASRAPGLAGGRTDTQYF. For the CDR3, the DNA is TGTGCCAGCAGGGCACCGGGACTAGCGGGAGGGCGCACAGATACGCAGTATTTT.

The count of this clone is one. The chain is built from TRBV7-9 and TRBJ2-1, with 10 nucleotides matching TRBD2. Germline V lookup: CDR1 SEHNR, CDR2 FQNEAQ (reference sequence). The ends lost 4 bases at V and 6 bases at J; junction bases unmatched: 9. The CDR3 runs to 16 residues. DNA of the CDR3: TGTGCCAGCAGCTACCCGACTAGCGGGCGTCCCAATGAGCAGTTCTTC. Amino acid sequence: CASSYPTSGRPNEQFF.

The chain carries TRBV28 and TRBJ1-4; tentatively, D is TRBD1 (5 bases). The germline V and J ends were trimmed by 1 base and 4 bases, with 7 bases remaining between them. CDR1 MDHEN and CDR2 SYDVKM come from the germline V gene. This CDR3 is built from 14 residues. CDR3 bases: TGTGCCAGCAGTTTATACGGGGGTAATGAAAAACTGTTTTTT. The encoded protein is CASSLYGGNEKLFF.

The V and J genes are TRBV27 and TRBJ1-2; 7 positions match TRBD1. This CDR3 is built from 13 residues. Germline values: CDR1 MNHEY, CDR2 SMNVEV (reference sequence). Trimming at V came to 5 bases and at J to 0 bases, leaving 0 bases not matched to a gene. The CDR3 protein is CASSGTANYGYTF. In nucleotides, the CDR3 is TGTGCCAGCAGTGGGACAGCTAACTATGGCTACACCTTC.

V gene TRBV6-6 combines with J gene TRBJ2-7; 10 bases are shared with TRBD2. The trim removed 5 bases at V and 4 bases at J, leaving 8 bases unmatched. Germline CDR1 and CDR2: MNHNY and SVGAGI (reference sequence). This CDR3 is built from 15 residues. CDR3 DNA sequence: TGTGCCAGCAGTGACAATAGCGGGAGGTTTTACGAGCAGTACTTC. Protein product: CASSDNSGRFYEQYF.

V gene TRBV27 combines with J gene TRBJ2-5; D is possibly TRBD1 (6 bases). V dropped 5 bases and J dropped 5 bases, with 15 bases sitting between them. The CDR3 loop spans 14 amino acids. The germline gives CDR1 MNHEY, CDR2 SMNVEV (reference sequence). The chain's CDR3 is CASSHQQGWETQYF. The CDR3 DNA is TGTGCCAGCAGTCACCAACAGGGATGGGAGACCCAGTACTTC.

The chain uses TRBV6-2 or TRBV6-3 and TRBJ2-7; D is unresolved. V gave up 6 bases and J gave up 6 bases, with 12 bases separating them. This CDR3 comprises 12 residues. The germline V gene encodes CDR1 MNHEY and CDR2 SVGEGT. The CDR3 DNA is TGTGCCAGCAGCCACCGGGTCTTCGAGCAGTACTTC. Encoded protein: CASSHRVFEQYF.

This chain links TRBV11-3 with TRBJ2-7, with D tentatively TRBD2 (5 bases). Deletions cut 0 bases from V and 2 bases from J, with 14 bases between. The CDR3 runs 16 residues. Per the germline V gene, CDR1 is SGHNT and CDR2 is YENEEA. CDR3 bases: TGTGCCAGCAGCTTAGATAGGGCGGGCGGAACCTACGAGCAGTACTTC. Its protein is CASSLDRAGGTYEQYF.

The CDR3 loop reads CASSLAGSNQPQHF. CDR3 in DNA: TGCGCCAGCAGCTTGGCAGGGTCCAATCAGCCCCAGCATTTT. This chain joins TRBV5-1 and TRBJ1-5; tentative D call: TRBD1 (5 bases). The germline V gene has CDR1 SGHRS and CDR2 YFSETQ. The germline V and J ends were trimmed by 0 bases and 3 bases, with 7 bases remaining between them. CDR3 size: 14 residues.

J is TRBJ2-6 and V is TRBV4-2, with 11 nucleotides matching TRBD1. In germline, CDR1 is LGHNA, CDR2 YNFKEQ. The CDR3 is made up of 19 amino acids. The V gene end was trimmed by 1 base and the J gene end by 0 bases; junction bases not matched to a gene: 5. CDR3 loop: CASSQVGQGAPSGANVLTF. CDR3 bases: TGTGCCAGCAGCCAAGTAGGACAGGGGGCTCCCTCTGGGGCCAACGTCCTGACTTTC.

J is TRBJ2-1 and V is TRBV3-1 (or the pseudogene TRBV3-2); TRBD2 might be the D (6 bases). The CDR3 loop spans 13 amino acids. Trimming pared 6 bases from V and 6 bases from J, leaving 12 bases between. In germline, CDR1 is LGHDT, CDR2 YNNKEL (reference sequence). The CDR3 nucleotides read TGTGCCAGCAGAGCGGCCGGGGGCAATGAGCAGTTCTTC. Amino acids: CASRAAGGNEQFF.

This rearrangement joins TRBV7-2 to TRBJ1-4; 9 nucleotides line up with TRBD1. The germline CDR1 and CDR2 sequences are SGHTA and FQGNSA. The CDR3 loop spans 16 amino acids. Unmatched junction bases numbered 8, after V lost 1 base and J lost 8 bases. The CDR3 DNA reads TGTGCCAGCAGCTTAGGGAACAGGGGGCGTGGGGAAAAACTGTTTTTT. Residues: CASSLGNRGRGEKLFF. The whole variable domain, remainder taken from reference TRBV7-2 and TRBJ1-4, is GAGVSQSPSNKVTEKGKDVELRCDPISGHTALYWYRQSLGQGLEFLIYFQGNSAPDKSGLPSDRFSAERTGGSVSTLTIQRTQQEDSAVYLCASSLGNRGRGEKLFFGSGTQLSVL.

The CDR3 DNA sequence: TGCGCCAGCAGCCAAGATGTCGGCGGGAGGGCCGGCTATGAGCAGTTCTTC. Protein sequence: CASSQDVGGRAGYEQFF. The chain links TRBV4-1 to TRBJ2-1; 9 nucleotides agree with TRBD2. Germline values: CDR1 MGHRA, CDR2 YSYEKL. With V trimmed by 0 bases and J by 8 bases, 11 bases remained unmatched. This CDR3 has 17 residues.

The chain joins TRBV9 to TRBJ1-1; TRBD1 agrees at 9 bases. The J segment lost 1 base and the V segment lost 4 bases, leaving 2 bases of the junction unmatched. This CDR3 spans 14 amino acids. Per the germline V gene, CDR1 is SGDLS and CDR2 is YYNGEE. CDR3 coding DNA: TGTGCCAGCAGCCCGACAGGGGGGAACACTGAAGCTTTCTTT. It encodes CASSPTGGNTEAFF.

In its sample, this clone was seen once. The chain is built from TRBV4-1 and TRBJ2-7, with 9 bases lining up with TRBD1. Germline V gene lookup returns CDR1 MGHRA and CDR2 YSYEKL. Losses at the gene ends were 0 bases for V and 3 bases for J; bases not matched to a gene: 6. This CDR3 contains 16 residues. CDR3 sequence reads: CASSQDGTGTFYEQYF. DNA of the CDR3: TGCGCCAGCAGCCAAGATGGGACAGGGACCTTCTACGAGCAGTACTTC.

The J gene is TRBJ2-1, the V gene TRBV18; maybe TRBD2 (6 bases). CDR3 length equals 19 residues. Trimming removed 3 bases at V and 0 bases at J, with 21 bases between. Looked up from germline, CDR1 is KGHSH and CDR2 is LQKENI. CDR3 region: CASSPLGSAGRSSYNEQFF. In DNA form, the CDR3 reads TGTGCCAGCTCACCGTTGGGTTCGGCGGGGCGGAGCTCCTACAATGAGCAGTTCTTC.

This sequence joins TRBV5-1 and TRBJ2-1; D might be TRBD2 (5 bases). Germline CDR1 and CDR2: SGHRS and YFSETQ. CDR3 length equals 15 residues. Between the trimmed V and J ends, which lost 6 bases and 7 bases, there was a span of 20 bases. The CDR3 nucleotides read TGCGCCAGCATCCTGGGCGGGCTGGGGAGAAATGAGCAGTTCTTC. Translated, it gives CASILGGLGRNEQFF.